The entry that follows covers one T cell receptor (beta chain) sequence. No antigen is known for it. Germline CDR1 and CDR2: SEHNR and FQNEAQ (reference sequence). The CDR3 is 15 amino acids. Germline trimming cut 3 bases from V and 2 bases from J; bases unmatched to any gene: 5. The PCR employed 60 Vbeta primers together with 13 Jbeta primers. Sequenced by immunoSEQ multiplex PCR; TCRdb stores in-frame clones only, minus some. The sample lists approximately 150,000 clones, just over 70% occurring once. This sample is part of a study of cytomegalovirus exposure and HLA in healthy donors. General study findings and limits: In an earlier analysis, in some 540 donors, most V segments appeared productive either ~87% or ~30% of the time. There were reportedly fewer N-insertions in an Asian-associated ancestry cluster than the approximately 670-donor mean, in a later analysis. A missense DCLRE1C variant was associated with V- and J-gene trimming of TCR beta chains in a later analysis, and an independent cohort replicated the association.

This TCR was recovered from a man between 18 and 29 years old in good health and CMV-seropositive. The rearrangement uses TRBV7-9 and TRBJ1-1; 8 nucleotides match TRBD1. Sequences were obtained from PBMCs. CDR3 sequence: CASSFLGQANTEAFF. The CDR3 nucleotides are TGTGCCAGCAGCTTCTTGGGACAGGCTAACACTGAAGCTTTCTTT.